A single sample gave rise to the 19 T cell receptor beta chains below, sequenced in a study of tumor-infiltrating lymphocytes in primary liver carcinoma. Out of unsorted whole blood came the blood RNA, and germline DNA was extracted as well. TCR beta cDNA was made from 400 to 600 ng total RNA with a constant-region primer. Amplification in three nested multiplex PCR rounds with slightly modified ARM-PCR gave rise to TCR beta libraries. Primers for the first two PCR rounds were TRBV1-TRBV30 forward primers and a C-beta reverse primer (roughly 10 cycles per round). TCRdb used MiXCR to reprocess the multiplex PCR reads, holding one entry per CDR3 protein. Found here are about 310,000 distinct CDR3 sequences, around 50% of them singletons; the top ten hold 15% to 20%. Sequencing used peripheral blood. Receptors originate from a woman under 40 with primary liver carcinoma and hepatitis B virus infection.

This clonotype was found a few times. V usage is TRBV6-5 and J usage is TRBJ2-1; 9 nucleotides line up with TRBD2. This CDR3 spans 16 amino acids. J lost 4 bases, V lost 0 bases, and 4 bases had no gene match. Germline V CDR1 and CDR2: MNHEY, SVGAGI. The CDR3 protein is CASSYSAGGPYNEQFF. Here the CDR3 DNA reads TGTGCCAGCAGTTACTCGGCGGGAGGGCCTTACAATGAGCAGTTCTTC.

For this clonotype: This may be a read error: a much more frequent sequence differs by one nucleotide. CDR3 protein: CASGDGLGGTEAFF. In nucleotides, the CDR3 is TGTGCCAGCGGGGACGGCCTCGGTGGCACTGAAGCTTTCTTT. This chain links TRBV6-6 with TRBJ1-1; tentatively, D is TRBD1 (5 bases). V was trimmed by 8 bases and J by 4 bases, leaving 17 bases between them. CDR1 is MNHNY and CDR2 is SVGAGI in the germline V gene (reference sequence). This CDR3 is 14 amino acids long.

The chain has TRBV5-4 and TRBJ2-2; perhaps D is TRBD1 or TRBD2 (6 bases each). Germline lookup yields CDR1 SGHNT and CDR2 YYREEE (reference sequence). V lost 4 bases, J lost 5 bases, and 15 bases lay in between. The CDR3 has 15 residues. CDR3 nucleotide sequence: TGTGCCAGCAGCCGCGTTTCGGGGGCAACCGGGGAGCTGTTTTTT. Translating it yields CASSRVSGATGELFF.

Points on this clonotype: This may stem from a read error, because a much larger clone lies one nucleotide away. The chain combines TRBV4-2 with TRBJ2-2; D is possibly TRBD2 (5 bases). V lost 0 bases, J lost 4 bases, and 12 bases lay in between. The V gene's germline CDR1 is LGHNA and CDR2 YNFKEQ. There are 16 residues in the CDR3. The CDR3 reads CASSQDTGTPTGELFF. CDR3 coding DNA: TGTGCCAGCAGCCAAGATACGGGAACCCCCACCGGGGAGCTGTTTTTT.

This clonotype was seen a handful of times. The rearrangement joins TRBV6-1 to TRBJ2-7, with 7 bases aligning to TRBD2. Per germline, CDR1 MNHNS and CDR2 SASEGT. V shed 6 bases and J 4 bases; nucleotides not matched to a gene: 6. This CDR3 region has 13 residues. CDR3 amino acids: CASSGGSWYEQYF. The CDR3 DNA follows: TGTGCCAGCAGCGGCGGGAGTTGGTACGAGCAGTACTTC.

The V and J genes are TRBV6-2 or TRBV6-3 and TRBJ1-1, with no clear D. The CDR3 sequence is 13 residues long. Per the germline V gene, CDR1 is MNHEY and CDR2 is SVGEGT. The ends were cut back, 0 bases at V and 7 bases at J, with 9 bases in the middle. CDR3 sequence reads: CASSYSDRYEAFF. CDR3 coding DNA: TGTGCCAGCAGTTACTCGGACCGGTATGAAGCTTTCTTT.

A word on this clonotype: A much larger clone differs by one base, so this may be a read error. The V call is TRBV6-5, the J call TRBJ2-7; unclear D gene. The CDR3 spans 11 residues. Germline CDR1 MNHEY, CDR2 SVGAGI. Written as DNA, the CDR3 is TGTGCCAGCAGGGGCCCGCGAGAGCTGTACTTC. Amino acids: CASRGPRELYF.

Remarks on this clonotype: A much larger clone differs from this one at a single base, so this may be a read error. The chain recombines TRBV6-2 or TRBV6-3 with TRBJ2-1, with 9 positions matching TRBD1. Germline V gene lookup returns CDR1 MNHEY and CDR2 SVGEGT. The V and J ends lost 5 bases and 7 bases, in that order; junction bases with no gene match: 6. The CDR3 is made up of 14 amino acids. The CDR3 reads CASSTLGTGNEQFF. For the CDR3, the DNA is TGTGCCAGCAGTACCCTCGGGACAGGGAATGAGCAGTTCTTC.

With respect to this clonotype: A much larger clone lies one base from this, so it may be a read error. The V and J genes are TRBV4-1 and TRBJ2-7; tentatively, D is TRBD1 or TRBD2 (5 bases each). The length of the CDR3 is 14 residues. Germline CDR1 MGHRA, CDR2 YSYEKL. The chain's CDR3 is CAGSPRDPSYEQYF. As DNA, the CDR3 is TGCGCCGGCAGCCCCCGGGACCCGTCCTACGAGCAGTACTTC.

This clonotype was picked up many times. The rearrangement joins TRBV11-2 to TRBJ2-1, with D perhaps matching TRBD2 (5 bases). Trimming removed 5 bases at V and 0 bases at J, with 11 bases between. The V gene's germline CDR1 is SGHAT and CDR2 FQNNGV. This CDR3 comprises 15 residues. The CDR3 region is CASSHTSGSYNEQFF. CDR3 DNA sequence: TGTGCCAGCAGCCACACAAGCGGCTCCTACAATGAGCAGTTCTTC.

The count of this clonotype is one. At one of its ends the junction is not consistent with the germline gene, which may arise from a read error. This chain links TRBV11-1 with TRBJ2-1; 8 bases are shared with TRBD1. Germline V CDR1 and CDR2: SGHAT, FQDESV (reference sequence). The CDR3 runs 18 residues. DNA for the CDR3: TGTGCCAGCAGTTCATTCCGGGACAGGTCAGGCCTGGGCAATGGGCAGTTCTTC. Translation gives CASSSFRDRSGLGNGQFF.

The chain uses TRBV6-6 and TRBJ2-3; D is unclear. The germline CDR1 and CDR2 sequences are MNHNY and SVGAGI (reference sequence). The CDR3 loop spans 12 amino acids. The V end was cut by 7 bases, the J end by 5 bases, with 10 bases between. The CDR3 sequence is CASKVAEDTQYF. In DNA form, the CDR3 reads TGTGCCAGCAAAGTAGCTGAAGATACGCAGTATTTT.

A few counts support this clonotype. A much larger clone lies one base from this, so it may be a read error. Here the CDR3 DNA reads TGTGCCAGCAGACAAACTAGGGGGACTAGCGATAGCATAGATACGCAGTATTTT. It specifies CASRQTRGTSDSIDTQYF. The gene calls are TRBV11-3 and TRBJ2-3; 10 nucleotides line up with TRBD2. CDR3 length: 18 amino acids. In germline, CDR1 is SGHNT, CDR2 YENEEA.

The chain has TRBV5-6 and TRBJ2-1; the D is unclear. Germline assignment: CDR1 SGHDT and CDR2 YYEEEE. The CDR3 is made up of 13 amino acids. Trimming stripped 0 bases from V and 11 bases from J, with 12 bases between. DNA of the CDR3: TGTGCCAGCAGCTTGGACCGAACCCGAAAGCAGTTCTTC. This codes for CASSLDRTRKQFF.

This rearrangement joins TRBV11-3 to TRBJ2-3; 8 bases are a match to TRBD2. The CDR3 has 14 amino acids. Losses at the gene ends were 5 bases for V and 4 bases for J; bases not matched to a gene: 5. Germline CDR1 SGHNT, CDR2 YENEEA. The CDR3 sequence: CASSRTSRADTQYF. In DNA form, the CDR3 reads TGTGCCAGCAGCCGGACTAGCAGAGCAGATACGCAGTATTTT.

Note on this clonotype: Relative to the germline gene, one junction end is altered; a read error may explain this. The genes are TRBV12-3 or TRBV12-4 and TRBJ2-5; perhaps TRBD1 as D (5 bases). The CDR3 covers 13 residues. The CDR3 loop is CASSPNRTETQYF. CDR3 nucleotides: TGTGCCAGCAGTCCGAACAGGACGGAGACCCAGTATTTC.

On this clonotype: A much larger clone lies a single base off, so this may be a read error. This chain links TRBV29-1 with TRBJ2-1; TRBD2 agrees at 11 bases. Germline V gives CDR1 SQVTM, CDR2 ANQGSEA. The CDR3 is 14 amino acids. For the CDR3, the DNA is TGCAGCGCCGCCGGGACTAGCGGCTACAATGAGCAGCTCTTC. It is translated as CSAAGTSGYNEQLF.

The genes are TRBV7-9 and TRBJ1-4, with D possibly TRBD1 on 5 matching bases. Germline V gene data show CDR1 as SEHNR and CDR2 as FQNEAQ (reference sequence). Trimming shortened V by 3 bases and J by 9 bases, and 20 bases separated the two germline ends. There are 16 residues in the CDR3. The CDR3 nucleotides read TGTGCCAGCAGCTTGAGCCGTAGACTGGGACTGCAAAAACTGTTTTTT. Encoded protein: CASSLSRRLGLQKLFF. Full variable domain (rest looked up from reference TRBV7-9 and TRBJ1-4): DTGVSQNPRHKITKRGQNVTFRCDPISEHNRLYWYRQTLGQGPEFLTYFQNEAQLEKSRLLSDRFSAERPKGSFSTLEIQRTEQGDSAMYLCASSLSRRLGLQKLFFGSGTQLSVL.

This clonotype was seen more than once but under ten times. The DNA of the CDR3 is TGTGCCACCTCGGACGGAGGTGGGACTGAAGCTTTCTTT. This codes for CATSDGGGTEAFF. V and J are TRBV10-3 and TRBJ1-1; D is undetermined. The V and J ends lost 10 bases and 5 bases respectively, with 17 bases between them. The CDR3 length is 13 residues. Germline V gives CDR1 ENHRY, CDR2 SYGVKD.